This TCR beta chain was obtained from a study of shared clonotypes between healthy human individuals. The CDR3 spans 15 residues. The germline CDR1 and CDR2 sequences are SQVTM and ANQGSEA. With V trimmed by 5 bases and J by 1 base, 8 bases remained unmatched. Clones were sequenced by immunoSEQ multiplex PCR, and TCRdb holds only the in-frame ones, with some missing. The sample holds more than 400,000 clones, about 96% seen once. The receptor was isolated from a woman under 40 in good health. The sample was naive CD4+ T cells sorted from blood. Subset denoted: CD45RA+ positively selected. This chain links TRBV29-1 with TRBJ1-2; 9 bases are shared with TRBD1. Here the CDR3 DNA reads TGCAGCGTTTCGGTGCCGGGACAGGGTAACTATGGCTACACCTTC. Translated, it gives CSVSVPGQGNYGYTF. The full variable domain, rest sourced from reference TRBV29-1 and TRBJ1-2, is SAVISQKPSRDICQRGTSLTIQCQVDSQVTMMFWYRQQPGQSLTLIATANQGSEATYESGFVIDKFPISRPNLTFSTLTVSNMSPEDSSIYLCSVSVPGQGNYGYTFGSGTRLTVV.